This TCR beta chain was sequenced in a study of T cell repertoires in cytomegalovirus infection. About the study: HLA-B-restricted CMV epitopes that are well studied, plus recently identified HLA-C-restricted ones, were used by the study. Indicated by public TCR beta signatures were CMV infection and matching HLA type.

The CDR3 has 16 amino acids. CDR1 SNHLY and CDR2 FYNNEI come from the germline V gene. Trimming removed 1 base from V and 9 bases from J; junction bases left unmatched: 4. This clonotype was counted a few times. Its antigen is unknown. TCRdb itself ran the reads through MiXCR, one entry per CDR3 protein. The profile shows approximately 910,000 distinct CDR3 sequences, around 29% of them singletons. Study outcomes and limitations: HLA-C-restricted CMV-specific TCR beta clonotypes prevailed in the ex vivo response.

This sequence joins TRBV2 and TRBJ2-1; 15 nucleotides align to TRBD2. The receptor was derived from a human donor in good health (CMV status not recorded). Some clones in this sample may be carry-over from other donors' samples. Sequencing was performed on cultured CD8+ T cells from PBMCs, taken from culture after CMV antigen stimulation. CDR3 sequence (DNA): TGTGCCAGCAGTGAAGAACCGGGACTAGCGGGGGGTGAGCAGTTCTTC. Protein product: CASSEEPGLAGGEQFF. Supplemented by reference TRBV2 and TRBJ2-1, the full variable domain reads EPEVTQTPSHQVTQMGQEVILRCVPISNHLYFYWYRQILGQKVEFLVSFYNNEISEKSEIFDDQFSVERPDGSNFTLKIRSTKLEDSAMYFCASSEEPGLAGGEQFFGPGTRLTVL.